This paragraph reports one T cell receptor beta chain. Its matching antigen is unknown. The data originate from a study of graft-versus-host responses after intestinal transplantation. Findings and limits, study-wide: Peak levels of circulating GvH clones tracked with early post-transplant HvG declines. Individuals carrying graft-donor T cell macrochimerism showed high graft-versus-host to host-versus-graft clonal ratios in allografts. GvH clones occurred in recipient marrow; some first appeared in ileum or blood.

Method: immunoSEQ multiplex PCR; TCRdb's copy keeps in-frame clones and lacks some. The sample has tens of thousands of clones, 90% to 95% seen once. The sequencing here drew on unstimulated CD8+ T cells sorted from spleen or lymph node cells, taken before intestinal transplant. This TCR derives from a human donor who received an intestinal transplant.

The CDR3 sequence is CASSLLGDWRDEQFF. In DNA, the CDR3 is TGTGCCAGCAGTTTACTCGGGGACTGGAGGGATGAGCAGTTCTTC. The V gene is TRBV27, the J gene TRBJ2-1; TRBD2 might be the D (6 bases). The germline V and J ends were trimmed by 2 bases and 8 bases, with 16 bases remaining between them. This CDR3 is built from 15 residues. CDR1 is MNHEY, CDR2 SMNVEV, per germline (reference sequence).